Listed here are 8 T cell receptor beta chains from one sample, sequenced in a study of shared clonotypes between healthy human individuals. Method: immunoSEQ multiplex PCR; TCRdb's copy keeps in-frame clones and lacks some. The sample lists around 95,000 clones, about 45% occurring once. Sequencing was done on a sample of PBMCs. The origin of the receptors is a woman aged 40 to 49 in good health. Some clones in this sample may be carry-over from other donors' samples.

This clone was seen more than once but under ten times. The genes are TRBV15 and TRBJ2-7; 7 bases align to TRBD2. Germline V CDR1 and CDR2: LNHNV, YYDKDF (reference sequence). Trimming cost V 0 bases and J 4 bases; bases outside gene matches: 3. The CDR3 sequence is 14 residues long. CDR3 DNA sequence: TGTGCCACCAGCAGAGATGCGGGAGAGTACGAGCAGTACTTC. Translated: CATSRDAGEYEQYF. The whole variable domain, filled in from reference TRBV15 and TRBJ2-7, reads DAMVIQNPRYQVTQFGKPVTLSCSQTLNHNVMYWYQQKSSQAPKLLFHYYDKDFNNEADTPDNFQSRRPNTSFCFLDIRSPGLGDTAMYLCATSRDAGEYEQYFGPGTRLTVT.

The chain couples TRBV15 to TRBJ2-5, with TRBD1 matching over 9 bases. Germline V CDR1 and CDR2: LNHNV, YYDKDF (reference sequence). The CDR3 is 15 amino acids. The trim removed 3 bases at V and 5 bases at J, leaving 7 bases unmatched. This CDR3 is CATSSEDRGFETQYF. The CDR3 DNA is TGTGCCACCAGCAGCGAGGACAGGGGCTTTGAGACCCAGTACTTC. The whole variable domain, filled in from reference TRBV15 and TRBJ2-5, reads DAMVIQNPRYQVTQFGKPVTLSCSQTLNHNVMYWYQQKSSQAPKLLFHYYDKDFNNEADTPDNFQSRRPNTSFCFLDIRSPGLGDTAMYLCATSSEDRGFETQYFGPGTRLLVL.

This sequence joins TRBV5-1 and TRBJ2-5; D not resolved. This CDR3 spans 14 amino acids. V was shortened by 3 bases and J by 2 bases, with 11 bases between the two germline ends. Germline assignment: CDR1 SGHRS and CDR2 YFSETQ. The CDR3 loop reads CASSWTQSQETQYF. The CDR3 DNA is TGCGCCAGCAGCTGGACCCAGAGTCAAGAGACCCAGTACTTC. The full variable domain, completed using reference TRBV5-1 and TRBJ2-5, is KAGVTQTPRYLIKTRGQQVTLSCSPISGHRSVSWYQQTPGQGLQFLFEYFSETQRNKGNFPGRFSGRQFSNSRSEMNVSTLELGDSALYLCASSWTQSQETQYFGPGTRLLVL.

The rearrangement joins TRBV2 to TRBJ2-5; D might be TRBD1 (5 bases). The germline V gene has CDR1 SNHLY and CDR2 FYNNEI. Trimming left V 1 base short and J 4 bases short, with 10 bases between. This CDR3 is built from 14 residues. CDR3 DNA sequence: TGTGCCAGCAGTGAAGACACAGGTTTAGAGACCCAGTACTTC. Its translation is CASSEDTGLETQYF.

V gene TRBV28 combines with J gene TRBJ2-7; D call uncertain. Trimming pared 2 bases from V and 2 bases from J, leaving 7 bases between. The CDR3 covers 13 residues. The germline CDR1 and CDR2 sequences are MDHEN and SYDVKM. CDR3 nucleotide sequence: TGTGCCAGCAGTTTACTTAGCACCTACGAGCAGTACTTC. Protein product: CASSLLSTYEQYF.

This clone showed up many times. This sample includes further DNA sequences coding for the same CDR3. The chain carries TRBV28 and TRBJ1-1; 10 bases align to TRBD1. The CDR3 sequence is 15 residues long. Germline V lookup: CDR1 MDHEN, CDR2 SYDVKM. Trimming cost V 2 bases and J 6 bases; bases outside gene matches: 6. The CDR3 protein is CASSLQDRGFPEAFF. The CDR3 DNA sequence: TGTGCCAGCAGTTTACAGGACAGGGGGTTTCCTGAAGCTTTCTTT.

This clone was counted only a few times. The J gene is TRBJ2-1, the V gene TRBV5-6; D remains ambiguous. CDR3 size: 13 residues. Germline CDR1 is SGHDT and CDR2 is YYEEEE. Trimming cost V 1 base and J 1 base, with 3 bases left between them. The CDR3 sequence: CASSLQSYNEQFF. The CDR3 DNA follows: TGTGCCAGCAGCTTGCAATCCTACAATGAGCAGTTCTTC.

J is TRBJ2-1 and V is TRBV15; 7 bases map to TRBD1. Trimming cost V 6 bases and J 4 bases; bases outside gene matches: 12. CDR3 size: 16 residues. Germline CDR1 and CDR2: LNHNV and YYDKDF (reference sequence). Here the CDR3 reads CATRRSQGVGYNEQFF. Written as DNA, the CDR3 is TGTGCCACCAGACGGTCCCAGGGGGTAGGGTACAATGAGCAGTTCTTC.